The present T cell receptor (beta chain) was sequenced within a study of beta chain features in type 1 diabetes. Study results and caveats: Junctions at VDJ sites from type 1 diabetes patients had fewer insertions and more deletions. For Type 1 diabetes patients, all four CD4+ subsets carried TCRB CDR3s that were moderately but significantly shorter.

As every portion of the isolated RNA was reverse transcribed, the sequencing read expressed TCRB transcripts. Sequencing used immunoSEQ multiplex PCR; TCRdb keeps in-frame clones, though not all of them. The sample lists 600,000 to 700,000 clones, roughly 12% seen once, with around 0.12% in the top ten. This clone was counted only a few times. Antigen unknown. The TCR was taken from a man aged 25 to 40 with type 1 diabetes. The source material was naive CD4+ T cells from blood.

The CDR3 is CASTPETGGRFEQYF. In DNA, the CDR3 is TGTGCCAGCACCCCTGAGACAGGGGGAAGGTTCGAGCAGTACTTC. The chain uses TRBV28 and TRBJ2-7; 9 bases align to TRBD1. The CDR3 contains 15 residues. J gave up 6 bases and V 7 bases, and 13 bases lay outside the gene matches. The germline V gene has CDR1 MDHEN and CDR2 SYDVKM.